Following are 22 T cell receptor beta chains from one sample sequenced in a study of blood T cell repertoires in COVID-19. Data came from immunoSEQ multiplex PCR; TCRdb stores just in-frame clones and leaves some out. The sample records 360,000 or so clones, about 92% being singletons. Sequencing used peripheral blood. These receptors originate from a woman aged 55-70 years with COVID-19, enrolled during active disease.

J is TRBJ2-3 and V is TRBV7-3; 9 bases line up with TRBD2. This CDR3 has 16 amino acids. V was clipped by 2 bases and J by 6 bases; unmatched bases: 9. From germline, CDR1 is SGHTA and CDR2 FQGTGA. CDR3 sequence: CASSLAPAGGPDTQYF. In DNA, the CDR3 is TGTGCCAGCAGCTTAGCCCCCGCGGGGGGGCCGGATACGCAGTATTTT.

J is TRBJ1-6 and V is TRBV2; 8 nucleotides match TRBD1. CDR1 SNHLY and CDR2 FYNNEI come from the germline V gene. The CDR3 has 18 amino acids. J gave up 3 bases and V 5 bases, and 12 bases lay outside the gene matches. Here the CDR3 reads CASSPTGQGRFYNSPLHF. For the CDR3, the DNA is TGTGCCAGCAGTCCAACCGGACAGGGAAGGTTCTATAATTCACCCCTCCACTTT.

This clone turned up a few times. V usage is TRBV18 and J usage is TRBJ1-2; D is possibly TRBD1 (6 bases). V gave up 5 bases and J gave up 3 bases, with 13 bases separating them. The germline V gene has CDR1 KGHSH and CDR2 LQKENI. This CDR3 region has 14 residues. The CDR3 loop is CASSGGQPDYGYTF. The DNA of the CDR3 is TGTGCCAGCTCAGGAGGACAGCCGGACTATGGCTACACCTTC.

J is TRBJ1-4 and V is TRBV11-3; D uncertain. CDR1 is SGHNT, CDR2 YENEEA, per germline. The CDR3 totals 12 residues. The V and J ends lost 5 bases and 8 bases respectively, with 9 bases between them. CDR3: CASSPVEEKLFF. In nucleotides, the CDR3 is TGTGCCAGCAGCCCCGTTGAGGAAAAACTGTTTTTT.

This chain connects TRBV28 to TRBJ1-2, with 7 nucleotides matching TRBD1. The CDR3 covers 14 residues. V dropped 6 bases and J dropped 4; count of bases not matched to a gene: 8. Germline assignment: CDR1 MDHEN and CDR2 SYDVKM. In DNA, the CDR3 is TGTGCCAGCAGCCCAACAACAGGGGTCTATGGCTACACCTTC. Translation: CASSPTTGVYGYTF.

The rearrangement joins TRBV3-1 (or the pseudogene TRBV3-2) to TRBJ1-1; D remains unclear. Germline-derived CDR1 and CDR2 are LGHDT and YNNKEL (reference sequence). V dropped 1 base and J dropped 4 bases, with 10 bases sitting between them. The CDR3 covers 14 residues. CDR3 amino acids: CASSQVVGRTEAFF. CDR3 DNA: TGTGCCAGCAGCCAAGTGGTGGGCCGCACTGAAGCTTTCTTT.

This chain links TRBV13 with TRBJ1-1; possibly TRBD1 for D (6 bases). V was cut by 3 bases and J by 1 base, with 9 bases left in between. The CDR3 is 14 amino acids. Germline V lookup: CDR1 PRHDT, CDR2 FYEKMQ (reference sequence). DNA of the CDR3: TGTGCCAGCAGCTTTGACAGGCGGAACACTGAAGCTTTCTTT. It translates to CASSFDRRNTEAFF.

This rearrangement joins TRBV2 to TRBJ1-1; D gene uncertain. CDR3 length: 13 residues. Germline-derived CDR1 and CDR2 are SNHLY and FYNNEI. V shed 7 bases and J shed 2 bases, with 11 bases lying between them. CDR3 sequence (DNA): TGTGCCAGCAAGGAGGACGGCAACACTGAAGCTTTCTTT. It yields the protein CASKEDGNTEAFF.

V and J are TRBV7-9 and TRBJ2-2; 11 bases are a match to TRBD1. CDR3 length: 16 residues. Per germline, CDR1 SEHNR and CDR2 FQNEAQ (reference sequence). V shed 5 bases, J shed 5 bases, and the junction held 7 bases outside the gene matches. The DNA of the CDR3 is TGTGCCAGCAGCCCGGTGGGGACAGGGGGTACCGGGGAGCTGTTTTTT. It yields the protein CASSPVGTGGTGELFF.

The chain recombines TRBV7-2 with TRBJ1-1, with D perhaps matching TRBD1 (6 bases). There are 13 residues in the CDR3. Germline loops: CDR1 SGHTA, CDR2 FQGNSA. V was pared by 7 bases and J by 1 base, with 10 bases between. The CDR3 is CASTRGGNTEAFF. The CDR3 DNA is TGTGCCAGCACCCGAGGGGGGAACACTGAAGCTTTCTTT.

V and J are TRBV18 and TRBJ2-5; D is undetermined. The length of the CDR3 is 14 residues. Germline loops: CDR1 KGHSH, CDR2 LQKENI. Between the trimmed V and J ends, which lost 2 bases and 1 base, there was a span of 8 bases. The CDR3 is CASSPDNIQETQYF. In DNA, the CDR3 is TGTGCCAGCTCACCAGACAACATCCAAGAGACCCAGTACTTC.

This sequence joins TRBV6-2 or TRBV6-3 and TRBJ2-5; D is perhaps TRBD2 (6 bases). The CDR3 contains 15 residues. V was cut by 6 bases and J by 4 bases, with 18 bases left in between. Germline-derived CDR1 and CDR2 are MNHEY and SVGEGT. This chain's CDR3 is CASSPPGLGAETQYF. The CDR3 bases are TGTGCCAGCAGCCCACCGGGACTGGGTGCAGAGACCCAGTACTTC.

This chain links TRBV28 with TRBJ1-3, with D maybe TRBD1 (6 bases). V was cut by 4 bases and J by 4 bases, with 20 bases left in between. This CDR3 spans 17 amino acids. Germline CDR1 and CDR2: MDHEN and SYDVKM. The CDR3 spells CASSSNQLQGRGNTIYF. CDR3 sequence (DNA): TGTGCCAGCAGTTCAAATCAACTACAGGGTAGAGGAAACACCATATATTTT.

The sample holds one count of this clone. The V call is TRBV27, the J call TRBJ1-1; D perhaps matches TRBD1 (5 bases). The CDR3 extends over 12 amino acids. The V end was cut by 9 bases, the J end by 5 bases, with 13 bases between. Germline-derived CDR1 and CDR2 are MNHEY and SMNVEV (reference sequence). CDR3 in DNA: TGTGCCAGTCGGGGGGGAACGACTGAAGCTTTCTTT. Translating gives CASRGGTTEAFF.

The CDR3 sequence: CSVVQGGTGELFF. CDR3 in DNA: TGCAGCGTCGTACAGGGCGGGACCGGGGAGCTGTTTTTT. The chain couples TRBV29-1 to TRBJ2-2; the D gene is possibly TRBD1 (6 bases). The CDR3 covers 13 residues. Looked up from germline, CDR1 is SQVTM and CDR2 is ANQGSEA. V was pared by 6 bases and J by 5 bases, with 13 bases between.

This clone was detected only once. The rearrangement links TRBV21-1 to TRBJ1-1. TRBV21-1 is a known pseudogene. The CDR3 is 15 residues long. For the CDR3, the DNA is TGTGCCAGAGAAAAGAGGGCCCAGATGAACACTGAAGCTTTCTTT. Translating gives CAREKRAQMNTEAFF.

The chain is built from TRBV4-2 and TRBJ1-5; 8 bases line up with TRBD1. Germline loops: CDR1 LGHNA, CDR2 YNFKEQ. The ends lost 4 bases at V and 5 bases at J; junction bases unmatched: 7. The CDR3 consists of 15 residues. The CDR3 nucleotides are TGTGCCAGCAGCCCTGGGGGGACAGGCGATCAGCCCCAGCATTTT. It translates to CASSPGGTGDQPQHF.

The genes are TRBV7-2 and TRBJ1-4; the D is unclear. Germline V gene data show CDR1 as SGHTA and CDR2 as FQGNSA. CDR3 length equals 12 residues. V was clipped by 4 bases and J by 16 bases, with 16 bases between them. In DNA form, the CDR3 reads TGTGCCAGCAGCTCCGGGTCGACGGCGACGTTTTTT. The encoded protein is CASSSGSTATFF.

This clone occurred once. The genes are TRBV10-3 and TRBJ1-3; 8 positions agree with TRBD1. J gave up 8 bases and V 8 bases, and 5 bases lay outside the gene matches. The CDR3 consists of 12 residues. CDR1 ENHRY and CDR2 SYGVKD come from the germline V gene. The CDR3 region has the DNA TGTGCCATCGGAACAGGGGGAGACACCATATATTTT. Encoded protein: CAIGTGGDTIYF.

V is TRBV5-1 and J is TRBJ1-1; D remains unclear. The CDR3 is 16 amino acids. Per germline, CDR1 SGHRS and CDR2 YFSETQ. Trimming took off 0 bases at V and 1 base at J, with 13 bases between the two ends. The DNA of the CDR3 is TGCGCCAGCAGCTTGGCTAGTTTCCGGGAGAACACTGAAGCTTTCTTT. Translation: CASSLASFRENTEAFF.

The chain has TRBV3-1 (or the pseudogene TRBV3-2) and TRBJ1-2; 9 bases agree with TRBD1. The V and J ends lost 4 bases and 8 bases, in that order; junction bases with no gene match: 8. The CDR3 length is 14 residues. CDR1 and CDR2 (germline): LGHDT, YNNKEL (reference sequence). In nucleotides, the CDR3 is TGTGCCAGCAGCCCCGGACAGGGGACCTACGGCTACACCTTC. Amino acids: CASSPGQGTYGYTF.

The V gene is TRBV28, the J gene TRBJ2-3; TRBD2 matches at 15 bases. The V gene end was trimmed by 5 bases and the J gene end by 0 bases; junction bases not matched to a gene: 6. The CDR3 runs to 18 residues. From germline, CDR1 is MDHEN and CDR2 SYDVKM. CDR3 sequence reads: CASSPGLAGGPSTDTQYF. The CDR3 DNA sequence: TGTGCCAGCAGTCCGGGACTAGCGGGGGGCCCGAGCACAGATACGCAGTATTTT.